These 29 T cell receptor beta chains were sequenced from one sample in a study of blood T cell repertoires in COVID-19. Data came from immunoSEQ multiplex PCR; TCRdb stores just in-frame clones and leaves some out. The sample comprises under 250,000 clones, roughly 82% of which are singletons, and approximately 4.5% rests with the top ten. The specimen was peripheral blood. The receptors stem from a woman in her seventies with acute or convalescent COVID-19.

The chain recombines TRBV6-5 with TRBJ1-2; 7 positions match TRBD1. CDR1 and CDR2 (germline): MNHEY, SVGAGI. This CDR3 is built from 14 residues. V lost 9 bases and J lost 4; bases outside the gene matches: 11. Here the CDR3 DNA reads TGTGCCAGTCTTCCTACAGGGGCGGGCTATGGCTACACCTTC. Translation: CASLPTGAGYGYTF.

The rearrangement uses TRBV29-1 and TRBJ2-5, with 8 bases identical to TRBD2. CDR1 and CDR2 from the germline V gene are SQVTM and ANQGSEA. The V segment lost 6 bases and the J segment 7 bases; nucleotides outside the gene matches: 7. There are 12 residues in the CDR3. DNA of the CDR3: TGCAGCGTCTCCTACCGGGAGGGGACCCAGTACTTC. This sequence encodes CSVSYREGTQYF.

V usage is TRBV4-1 and J usage is TRBJ1-5; TRBD1 matches at 10 bases. Trimming took 3 bases from V and 7 from J; bases not matched to a gene: 9. Per germline, CDR1 MGHRA and CDR2 YSYEKL. The CDR3 spans 16 residues. In DNA form, the CDR3 reads TGCGCCAGCAGCCAGTCCCGGGACAGGGGAAACCAGCCCCAGCATTTT. This translates into CASSQSRDRGNQPQHF.

V and J are TRBV25-1 and TRBJ1-3, with 8 positions matching TRBD1. V gave up 10 bases and J gave up 4 bases; unmatched junction bases: 6. The CDR3 consists of 13 residues. Germline assignment: CDR1 MGHDK and CDR2 SYGVNS. CDR3: CAKVTGAGNTIYF. The CDR3 DNA reads as TGTGCCAAGGTGACAGGGGCCGGAAACACCATATATTTT.

This clone was seen only once. The chain links TRBV14 to TRBJ1-6; the D gene is possibly TRBD1 (6 bases). This CDR3 region has 16 residues. Looked up from germline, CDR1 is SGHDN and CDR2 is FVKESK. Deletions cut 1 base from V and 10 bases from J, with 17 bases between. The chain's CDR3 is CASSQVTGRGRSPLHF. Written as DNA, the CDR3 is TGTGCCAGCAGCCAAGTAACAGGGCGAGGAAGATCACCCCTCCACTTT.

The J gene is TRBJ2-1, the V gene TRBV7-2; 10 bases match TRBD2. The trim removed 2 bases at V and 2 bases at J, leaving 6 bases unmatched. There are 17 residues in the CDR3. Germline CDR1 reads SGHTA; CDR2 reads FQGNSA. CDR3 DNA sequence: TGTGCCAGCAGCTTACGTCCTAGCGGGGGAGCCTACAATGAGCAGTTCTTC. Translation gives CASSLRPSGGAYNEQFF.

This clone was seen more than once but under ten times. The chain couples TRBV14 to TRBJ1-2; tentatively, D is TRBD1 (5 bases). Trimming took off 2 bases at V and 1 base at J, with 8 bases between the two ends. The CDR3 extends over 14 amino acids. Germline assignment: CDR1 SGHDN and CDR2 FVKESK. The CDR3 coding sequence is TGTGCCAGCAGCCAACAGACAGTTAACTATGGCTACACCTTC. Amino acid sequence: CASSQQTVNYGYTF.

This clone appeared once. V and J are TRBV2 and TRBJ2-2; 7 bases fit TRBD2. This CDR3 is 16 amino acids long. V shed 9 bases, J shed 1 base, and the junction held 11 bases outside the gene matches. CDR1 is SNHLY, CDR2 FYNNEI, per germline. CDR3 protein: CASKSGTTKNTGELFF. CDR3 DNA sequence: TGTGCCAGTAAAAGCGGGACTACGAAGAACACCGGGGAGCTGTTTTTT.

This chain uses TRBV4-1 with TRBJ1-1; no definite D call. CDR3 length: 13 amino acids. V was pared by 4 bases and J by 0 bases, with 6 bases between. The germline V gene has CDR1 MGHRA and CDR2 YSYEKL. In DNA form, the CDR3 reads TGCGCCAGCAGCCCCAATCTGAACACTGAAGCTTTCTTT. This gives the protein CASSPNLNTEAFF.

This chain uses TRBV6-2 or TRBV6-3 with TRBJ1-5; D is perhaps TRBD1 (6 bases). The CDR3 length is 14 residues. Germline values: CDR1 MNHEY, CDR2 SVGEGT. The germline V and J ends were trimmed by 6 bases and 7 bases, with 16 bases remaining between them. This chain's CDR3 is CASSPRGDMQPQHF. Written as DNA, the CDR3 is TGTGCCAGCAGCCCACGGGGGGACATGCAGCCCCAGCATTTT.

The gene calls are TRBV6-5 and TRBJ2-3, with TRBD1 matching 9 bases. The V and J ends lost 1 base and 3 bases, in that order; junction bases with no gene match: 5. The CDR3 runs 16 residues. Germline CDR1 and CDR2: MNHEY and SVGAGI. The CDR3: CASSYWGQGPTDTQYF. CDR3 nucleotide sequence: TGTGCCAGCAGTTACTGGGGACAGGGTCCTACAGATACGCAGTATTTT.

V usage is TRBV6-1 and J usage is TRBJ2-3; 8 positions agree with TRBD2. Germline CDR1 reads MNHNS; CDR2 reads SASEGT. This CDR3 comprises 15 residues. J lost 1 base, V lost 2 bases, and 2 bases had no gene match. The CDR3 loop is CASSEPAGGTDTQYF. The CDR3 coding sequence is TGTGCCAGCAGTGAACCAGCGGGGGGCACAGATACGCAGTATTTT.

This chain uses TRBV6-2 or TRBV6-3 with TRBJ1-1, with TRBD1 matching over 9 bases. Germline CDR1 is MNHEY and CDR2 is SVGEGT. The CDR3 is 15 amino acids. After removal of 5 bases from V and 0 bases from J, the junction contained 4 bases not matched to a gene. CDR3 residues: CASSQDRGMNTEAFF. In nucleotides, the CDR3 is TGTGCCAGCAGTCAGGACAGGGGAATGAACACTGAAGCTTTCTTT.

The chain is built from TRBV28 and TRBJ2-7; possibly TRBD1 for D (5 bases). V shed 6 bases and J shed 0 bases, with 12 bases lying between them. CDR3 length: 14 residues. Germline CDR1 MDHEN, CDR2 SYDVKM. The CDR3 spells CASSKIRVSYEQYF. CDR3 sequence (DNA): TGTGCCAGCAGCAAAATCAGGGTCTCCTACGAGCAGTACTTC.

This clone has only one observation. The chain has TRBV19 and TRBJ2-7; TRBD1 is a possible D gene (7 bases). The V gene lost 2 bases and the J gene lost 0 bases, with 14 bases spanning the gap. The CDR3 totals 16 residues. In germline, CDR1 is LNHDA, CDR2 SQIVND (reference sequence). Written as DNA, the CDR3 is TGTGCCAGTAGTATAAAAGGAGGGGGCGGCTCCTACGAGCAGTACTTC. Translating it yields CASSIKGGGGSYEQYF.

This clone has only one observation. This sequence joins TRBV28 and TRBJ1-1; 9 bases match TRBD1. Germline values: CDR1 MDHEN, CDR2 SYDVKM. This CDR3 has 15 residues. V shed 8 bases, J shed 7 bases, and the junction held 14 bases outside the gene matches. The CDR3 protein is CASLSSGQGRGEAFF. The CDR3 region has the DNA TGTGCCAGCCTTTCCTCGGGACAGGGAAGGGGTGAAGCTTTCTTT.

V is TRBV19 and J is TRBJ1-1; perhaps TRBD1 as D (6 bases). V lost 4 bases to trimming and J lost 1 base, with 16 bases between them. The CDR3 length is 16 residues. Germline CDR1 and CDR2: LNHDA and SQIVND (reference sequence). The CDR3 is CASSRGQPPQNTEAFF. The CDR3 DNA is TGTGCCAGTAGTAGAGGACAGCCACCTCAGAACACTGAAGCTTTCTTT. Full variable domain (outside the CDR3, taken from reference TRBV19 and TRBJ1-1): DGGITQSPKYLFRKEGQNVTLSCEQNLNHDAMYWYRQDPGQGLRLIYYSQIVNDFQKGDIAEGYSVSREKKESFPLTVTSAQKNPTAFYLCASSRGQPPQNTEAFFGQGTRLTVV.

V and J are TRBV19 and TRBJ2-7, with D maybe TRBD2 (5 bases). Germline CDR1 is LNHDA and CDR2 is SQIVND (reference sequence). The CDR3 is 15 residues long. Trimming removed 3 bases at V and 3 bases at J, with 15 bases between. The CDR3 here is CASSISPLSGYEQYF. DNA for the CDR3: TGTGCCAGTAGTATTTCCCCGCTCAGCGGCTACGAGCAGTACTTC.

The chain uses TRBV27 and TRBJ2-2; 9 nucleotides line up with TRBD2. Germline CDR1 reads MNHEY; CDR2 reads SMNVEV (reference sequence). The CDR3 is made up of 15 amino acids. The V gene end was trimmed by 6 bases and the J gene end by 2 bases; junction bases not matched to a gene: 4. This chain's CDR3 is CASSERGANTGELFF. CDR3 coding DNA: TGTGCCAGCAGCGAGCGGGGGGCTAACACCGGGGAGCTGTTTTTT.

This sequence joins TRBV6-2 or TRBV6-3 and TRBJ2-5, with D hard to call. This CDR3 has 14 amino acids. The germline V gene has CDR1 MNHEY and CDR2 SVGEGT. The ends were cut back, 0 bases at V and 5 bases at J, with 10 bases in the middle. In DNA, the CDR3 is TGTGCCAGCAGTTACTCGAATTCTCGGGAGACCCAGTACTTC. This codes for CASSYSNSRETQYF.

This sequence joins TRBV30 and TRBJ1-1, with D hard to call. V lost 0 bases to trimming and J lost 4 bases, with 12 bases between them. Germline V gives CDR1 GTSNPN, CDR2 SVGIG (reference sequence). This CDR3 comprises 14 residues. In DNA, the CDR3 is TGTGCCTGGAGTGTACCGGGGTGGTCCACTGAAGCTTTCTTT. Its protein product is CAWSVPGWSTEAFF.

The J gene is TRBJ2-7, the V gene TRBV5-1; D may be TRBD2 (7 bases). V lost 4 bases to trimming and J lost 2 bases, with 16 bases between them. This CDR3 contains 15 residues. The germline gives CDR1 SGHRS, CDR2 YFSETQ. Here the CDR3 reads CASSTSAGAPYEQYF. CDR3 DNA: TGCGCCAGCAGCACCTCCGCGGGGGCTCCCTACGAGCAGTACTTC. Filled out from reference TRBV5-1 and TRBJ2-7, the complete variable domain reads KAGVTQTPRYLIKTRGQQVTLSCSPISGHRSVSWYQQTPGQGLQFLFEYFSETQRNKGNFPGRFSGRQFSNSRSEMNVSTLELGDSALYLCASSTSAGAPYEQYFGPGTRLTVT.

The rearrangement links TRBV7-9 to TRBJ1-5; maybe TRBD1 (5 bases). Trimming took 4 bases from V and 3 from J, leaving 13 bases between them. Germline loops: CDR1 SEHNR, CDR2 FQNEAQ (reference sequence). CDR3 length: 15 amino acids. The DNA of the CDR3 is TGTGCCAGCAGCTGGGGGGACGGCGACAATCAGCCCCAGCATTTT. This translates into CASSWGDGDNQPQHF.

This clone was counted between two and nine times. The gene calls are TRBV4-3 and TRBJ2-1, with 11 nucleotides matching TRBD2. Per germline, CDR1 LGHNA and CDR2 YSLEER. The CDR3 totals 15 residues. Losses at the gene ends were 3 bases for V and 7 bases for J; bases not matched to a gene: 5. The CDR3 loop is CASSHDSGGGNEQFF. CDR3 nucleotides: TGCGCCAGCAGCCATGATAGCGGGGGGGGGAATGAGCAGTTCTTC.

The chain employs TRBV28 and TRBJ2-5; no definite D call. Germline V gives CDR1 MDHEN, CDR2 SYDVKM. Trimming took off 4 bases at V and 4 bases at J, with 7 bases between the two ends. The CDR3 has 12 amino acids. The CDR3 protein is CASSSWAETQYF. DNA for the CDR3: TGTGCCAGCAGTTCGTGGGCAGAGACCCAGTACTTC.

J is TRBJ1-2 and V is TRBV4-2; 9 positions agree with TRBD1. The length of the CDR3 is 16 residues. V lost 1 base to trimming and J lost 3 bases; unmatched junction nucleotides: 6. Germline CDR1 reads LGHNA; CDR2 reads YNFKEQ. The CDR3 sequence is CASSQVTGGADYGYTF. As DNA, the CDR3 is TGTGCCAGCAGCCAAGTCACAGGGGGCGCTGACTATGGCTACACCTTC.

The chain couples TRBV2 to TRBJ2-7; possible D gene TRBD1, 6 bases. Per the germline V gene, CDR1 is SNHLY and CDR2 is FYNNEI. CDR3 size: 13 residues. The V gene lost 8 bases and the J gene lost 7 bases, with 18 bases spanning the gap. The CDR3 is CASGRDTTGEQYF. The DNA for the CDR3 is TGTGCCAGCGGCCGGGACACCACTGGTGAGCAGTACTTC.

The genes are TRBV7-2 and TRBJ1-1; TRBD1 is a possible D gene (5 bases). The V end was cut by 5 bases, the J end by 5 bases, with 9 bases between. Germline values: CDR1 SGHTA, CDR2 FQGNSA. This CDR3 has 12 residues. The CDR3 loop is CASSTQGTEAFF. DNA for the CDR3: TGTGCCAGCAGCACTCAGGGAACTGAAGCTTTCTTT.

The V gene is TRBV5-6, the J gene TRBJ1-2; a weak D match, TRBD1 (5 bases). The V end was cut by 3 bases, the J end by 0 bases, with 15 bases between. Germline CDR1 and CDR2: SGHDT and YYEEEE. The CDR3 contains 16 residues. The CDR3 region has the DNA TGTGCCAGCAGCTCCTCTCGGAGGGGCACTAACTATGGCTACACCTTC. Protein product: CASSSSRRGTNYGYTF.